This T cell receptor (beta chain) was documented in a study of blood T cell repertoires in COVID-19. This study enrolled people aged about 18 to 95 from 24 US geographic areas. Cohort allocation depended upon clinical history that participants reported. Data came from immunoSEQ multiplex PCR; TCRdb stores just in-frame clones and leaves some out. Counted here are around 250,000 clones, 84% occurring once; the ten biggest clones make up approximately 4.3%. Sequencing was done on a sample of PBMCs or T cells enriched from blood (not recorded which). The source of this sequence is a man aged 30 to 39 with acute COVID-19.

The CDR3 here is CASSVGGLAGALADGELFF. The CDR3 DNA reads TGTGCCAGCAGCGTAGGGGGACTAGCGGGAGCTCTCGCCGACGGGGAGCTGTTTTTT. This chain links TRBV9 with TRBJ2-2; 14 bases fit TRBD2. CDR1 and CDR2 (germline): SGDLS, YYNGEE. With V trimmed by 0 bases and J by 7 bases, 11 bases remained unmatched. This CDR3 spans 19 amino acids.